Listed below are T cell receptor beta chains from one sample, sequenced in a study of T cell repertoires in cytomegalovirus infection. TCRdb reanalysed the reads using MiXCR and keeps one entry per CDR3 protein. The sample carries 300,000 or so distinct CDR3 sequences, approximately 8.9% recorded once. Sequences were obtained from PBMCs. All receptors come from a human donor in good health (CMV status not recorded). Some clones in this sample may be carry-over from other donors' samples. Both conserved end residues are part of each CDR3. A D gene is named only where the DNA matches it firmly. Clone size, where shown, is once, few, many, or a class for clones that have expanded.

TRBV18	.	16	TRBJ2-2	.	CASSPRGGLNTGELFF	TGTGCCAGCTCACCGCGAGGAGGCCTGAACACCGGGGAGCTGTTTTTT
TRBV6-2/TRBV6-3	many	17	TRBJ2-3	.	CASTYPWRGTNEDTQYF	TGTGCCAGCACCTACCCCTGGCGCGGGACGAATGAAGATACGCAGTATTTT
TRBV4-1	many	19	TRBJ2-1	TRBD2	CASSQEGAGARSSYNEQFF	TGCGCCAGCAGCCAAGAAGGAGCGGGGGCGAGGAGCTCCTACAATGAGCAGTTCTTC
TRBV10-3	once	15	TRBJ2-1	TRBD1	CAISALGQGNNEQFF	TGTGCCATCAGTGCTTTAGGACAGGGGAACAATGAGCAGTTCTTC
TRBV20-1	.	15	TRBJ2-7	.	CSARGRELPSYEQYF	TGCAGTGCTAGGGGAAGGGAACTCCCCTCCTACGAGCAGTACTTC
TRBV6-5	many	14	TRBJ2-2	.	CASKLRGNTGELFF	TGTGCCAGCAAGCTTCGGGGCAACACCGGGGAGCTGTTTTTT
TRBV28	many	14	TRBJ1-2	TRBD1	CASSTPGTGYGYTF	TGTGCCAGCAGTACACCCGGGACAGGGTATGGCTACACCTTC
TRBV6-1	.	14	TRBJ1-6	.	CASSLGQRNSPLHF	TGTGCCAGCAGTCTGGGACAACGTAATTCACCCCTCCACTTT
TRBV5-5	many	14	TRBJ2-1	.	CASSLDRYPNEQFF	TGTGCCAGCAGCTTGGATCGGTACCCCAATGAGCAGTTCTTC
TRBV6-2/TRBV6-3	many	14	TRBJ2-3	.	CASTGSRSTDTQYF	TGTGCCAGCACCGGATCGCGGTCCACAGATACGCAGTATTTT
TRBV5-6	.	19	TRBJ1-5	TRBD1	CASSVESRDRDNSNQPQHF	TGTGCCAGCAGCGTTGAGAGCCGGGACAGGGATAATAGCAATCAGCCCCAGCATTTT